One and the same sample provided the 30 T cell receptor beta chains below, sequenced in a study of T-cell memory formation after mild COVID-19. TCRdb processed the 5' RACE reads anew with MiXCR; each CDR3 protein has one entry. The table records 450,000 to 700,000 distinct CDR3 sequences, 18% of them present only once. Material: PBMCs or a T cell subset sorted from them (not recorded which). The source of these receptors is an adult woman who had mild COVID-19 (a few samples of this study predate the infection). Cell type and time point are not known.

This chain connects TRBV6-5 to TRBJ2-3, with no clear D. The V and J ends lost 5 bases and 5 bases respectively, with 17 bases between them. The germline gives CDR1 MNHEY, CDR2 SVGAGI. This CDR3 comprises 15 residues. CDR3 loop: CASSLGGGVGDTQYF. In nucleotides, the CDR3 is TGTGCCAGCAGTCTAGGCGGTGGGGTGGGAGATACGCAGTATTTT.

The chain uses TRBV11-2 and TRBJ1-2, with D maybe TRBD1 (5 bases). This CDR3 has 14 residues. The V gene's germline CDR1 is SGHAT and CDR2 FQNNGV. Trimming stripped 5 bases from V and 1 base from J, with 11 bases between. The CDR3: CASSPRDLNYGYTF. The DNA for the CDR3 is TGTGCCAGCAGCCCCAGGGACCTTAACTATGGCTACACCTTC.

This chain joins TRBV20-1 and TRBJ1-1; D remains ambiguous. The germline CDR1 and CDR2 sequences are DFQATT and SNEGSKA (reference sequence). The CDR3 runs to 13 residues. Trimming took off 4 bases at V and 2 bases at J, with 11 bases between the two ends. The CDR3 protein is CSATPPSNTEAFF. The CDR3, as DNA: TGCAGTGCTACCCCCCCCTCTAACACTGAAGCTTTCTTT.

This clonotype has only a few counts. The rearrangement links TRBV12-3 or TRBV12-4 to TRBJ1-5, with D uncertain. The germline V and J ends were trimmed by 6 bases and 9 bases, with 15 bases remaining between them. This CDR3 has 13 amino acids. The CDR3 DNA reads TGTGCCAGCAGCGGGCCGGGTTATGGGCCCCAGCATTTT. Translating gives CASSGPGYGPQHF.

CDR3 sequence reads: CASSHPSGGGGADEQYF. The CDR3 region has the DNA TGCGCCAGCAGCCACCCCTCCGGCGGCGGGGGGGCCGACGAGCAGTACTTC. The V gene is TRBV4-1, the J gene TRBJ2-7; 9 bases align to TRBD2. V was clipped by 3 bases and J by 5 bases; unmatched bases: 14. This CDR3 is 17 amino acids long. Germline V CDR1 and CDR2: MGHRA, YSYEKL.

This clonotype was observed a handful of times. The chain links TRBV7-6 to TRBJ2-3; 13 positions match TRBD2. In germline, CDR1 is SGHVS, CDR2 FNYEAQ. The length of the CDR3 is 17 residues. V shed 2 bases and J 6 bases; nucleotides not matched to a gene: 8. In DNA form, the CDR3 reads TGTGCCAGCAGCTTATGGACTAGCGGGAGTGAGGGGGATACGCAGTATTTT. As protein: CASSLWTSGSEGDTQYF.

Only a few counts were recorded for this clonotype. The CDR3 coding sequence is TGTGCCAGCAGCTTGGTTGACAGGGATTTACCTTTCTTT. Translating gives CASSLVDRDLPFF. The rearrangement uses TRBV5-6 and TRBJ1-1, with 7 nucleotides matching TRBD1. Germline V gene lookup returns CDR1 SGHDT and CDR2 YYEEEE. V trimming: 0 bases; J trimming: 12 bases; junction bases outside the gene matches: 8. This CDR3 contains 13 residues. Looking up the rest from reference TRBV5-6 and TRBJ1-1 gives the full variable domain: DAGVTQSPTHLIKTRGQQVTLRCSPKSGHDTVSWYQQALGQGPQFIFQYYEEEERQRGNFPDRFSGHQFPNYSSELNVNALLLGDSALYLCASSLVDRDLPFFGQGTRLTVV.

The sample holds a few counts of this clonotype. The chain combines TRBV7-8 with TRBJ1-1; D gene unclear. V lost 6 bases and J lost 0, with 14 bases in between. The CDR3 loop spans 15 amino acids. Germline CDR1 and CDR2: SGHVS and FQNEAQ. For the CDR3, the DNA is TGTGCCAGCAGTGGATCACAAGCACTGAACACTGAAGCTTTCTTT. This translates into CASSGSQALNTEAFF.

This clonotype was recorded a few times. The J gene is TRBJ2-6, the V gene TRBV5-1, with D perhaps matching TRBD1 (6 bases). Germline V gene lookup returns CDR1 SGHRS and CDR2 YFSETQ. With 1 base removed from V and 0 bases from J, the gap between germline ends came to 14 bases. The CDR3 runs 18 residues. The CDR3 DNA follows: TGCGCCAGCAGCTTGTATCCAGGGGATTCCTCTGGGGCCAACGTCCTGACTTTC. Protein: CASSLYPGDSSGANVLTF.

This clonotype has a handful of counts. The chain has TRBV12-3 or TRBV12-4 and TRBJ1-5; 7 positions match TRBD1. The CDR3 extends over 14 amino acids. V was clipped by 5 bases and J by 5 bases; unmatched bases: 6. CDR3: CASSPDRFDQPQHF. In DNA form, the CDR3 reads TGTGCCAGCAGTCCGGACAGGTTTGATCAGCCCCAGCATTTT.

This clonotype was counted only a few times. V and J are TRBV7-9 and TRBJ2-3; a weak D match, TRBD1 (8 bases). Germline V gene sequence: CDR1 SEHNR, CDR2 FQNEAQ (reference sequence). V was shortened by 7 bases and J by 0 bases, with 14 bases between the two germline ends. This CDR3 is built from 15 residues. CDR3 bases: TGTGCCAGCAACAGGGGGGGCCTTAGCACAGATACGCAGTATTTT. Translating gives CASNRGGLSTDTQYF.

The chain uses TRBV29-1 and TRBJ2-1; 10 positions match TRBD1. The CDR3 covers 14 residues. Germline trimming cut 3 bases from V and 8 bases from J; bases unmatched to any gene: 7. CDR1 and CDR2 (germline): SQVTM, ANQGSEA. The CDR3 coding sequence is TGCAGCGTTGACGGGACAGGGGATTCGGATGAGCAGTTCTTC. It is translated as CSVDGTGDSDEQFF.

The chain carries TRBV7-6 and TRBJ2-5; weak D call: TRBD2 (6 bases). Per germline, CDR1 SGHVS and CDR2 FNYEAQ. The V and J ends lost 1 base and 5 bases respectively, with 23 bases between them. This CDR3 is built from 18 residues. The CDR3 is CASSLGGERVTLGETQYF. In nucleotides, the CDR3 is TGTGCCAGCAGCTTAGGAGGCGAGCGGGTCACGCTGGGGGAGACCCAGTACTTC.

This clonotype was recorded many times. The chain combines TRBV6-6 with TRBJ1-5; 10 bases are shared with TRBD1. CDR3 length equals 14 residues. The ends lost 7 bases at V and 11 bases at J; junction bases unmatched: 11. Germline V gives CDR1 MNHNY, CDR2 SVGAGI (reference sequence). In DNA form, the CDR3 reads TGTGCCAGCACCCTGACAGGGGGCCCCTCGGCCCAGCATTTT. Protein sequence: CASTLTGGPSAQHF.

This chain links TRBV5-6 with TRBJ2-3; maybe TRBD1 (5 bases). CDR3 length: 15 residues. Trimming left V 4 bases short and J 0 bases short, with 12 bases between. CDR1 SGHDT and CDR2 YYEEEE come from the germline V gene. The CDR3 DNA follows: TGTGCCAGCAGCATGACCAGGGCTAGCACAGATACGCAGTATTTT. Its protein product is CASSMTRASTDTQYF.

In this sample, this clonotype turned up a few times. V usage is TRBV5-5 and J usage is TRBJ2-7; perhaps D is TRBD1 or TRBD2 (5 bases each). CDR3 size: 15 residues. Trimming stripped 1 base from V and 6 bases from J, with 17 bases between. Germline CDR1 SGHKS, CDR2 YYEKEE (reference sequence). CDR3 sequence: CASSLQGRDIREQYF. DNA of the CDR3: TGTGCCAGCAGCTTGCAGGGTCGGGATATCCGCGAGCAGTACTTC.

The rearrangement joins TRBV5-8 to TRBJ2-5; D is tentatively TRBD1 or TRBD2 (6 bases each). CDR3 size: 16 residues. The germline V gene has CDR1 SGHTS and CDR2 YDEGEE. Trimming cost V 4 bases and J 4 bases, with 20 bases left between them. The CDR3 reads CASSPGTEEGVETQYF. In nucleotides, the CDR3 is TGTGCCAGCAGCCCGGGGACGGAGGAGGGGGTAGAGACCCAGTACTTC.

This clonotype was picked up a small number of times. The chain combines TRBV30 with TRBJ2-7, with D possibly matching TRBD1 (6 bases). Looked up from germline, CDR1 is GTSNPN and CDR2 is SVGIG (reference sequence). The CDR3 contains 17 residues. Trimming stripped 5 bases from V and 0 bases from J, with 23 bases between. This CDR3 is CAWGQSVLRQASYEQYF. The CDR3, as DNA: TGTGCCTGGGGTCAATCCGTGCTCCGACAGGCCTCCTACGAGCAGTACTTC.

This clonotype was picked up many times. The rearrangement joins TRBV3-1 to TRBJ2-7; D is possibly TRBD2 (5 bases). V dropped 4 bases and J dropped 1 base, with 11 bases sitting between them. CDR3 length: 14 residues. The germline CDR1 and CDR2 sequences are LGHDT and YNNKEL (reference sequence). The CDR3 region has the DNA TGTGCCAGCAGCCCAACTAGGGCTTCCTACGAGCAGTACTTC. Its protein is CASSPTRASYEQYF.

This sequence joins TRBV6-6 and TRBJ2-7, with D perhaps assigned TRBD1 or TRBD2 (6 bases each). The CDR3 runs 15 residues. Germline values: CDR1 MNHNY, CDR2 SVGAGI (reference sequence). V lost 0 bases and J 1 base, leaving 10 bases between the germline ends. The CDR3, as DNA: TGTGCCAGCAGTTACTCGCAGGGGAGGTCCTACGAGCAGTACTTC. It encodes CASSYSQGRSYEQYF.

The CDR3 nucleotides are TGTGCCAGCAGCCAAGAGTCTGGGCCGGGCTACACCTTC. Amino acids: CASSQESGPGYTF. The chain uses TRBV4-2 and TRBJ1-2, with no clear D. V was clipped by 0 bases and J by 8 bases, with 10 bases between them. Germline V gene lookup returns CDR1 LGHNA and CDR2 YNFKEQ. This CDR3 is built from 13 residues.

This clonotype was observed a few times. V is TRBV12-3 or TRBV12-4 and J is TRBJ2-1; 9 nucleotides align to TRBD1. Trimming cost V 0 bases and J 6 bases; bases outside gene matches: 3. CDR3 size: 15 residues. CDR3 region: CASSLAGTGTNEQFF. The CDR3, as DNA: TGTGCCAGCAGTTTAGCCGGGACAGGGACCAATGAGCAGTTCTTC.

This clonotype was seen a few times. This chain links TRBV5-1 with TRBJ2-7; 11 bases line up with TRBD1. Germline CDR1 is SGHRS and CDR2 is YFSETQ. CDR3 length: 16 residues. V lost 3 bases, J lost 4 bases, and 9 bases stayed unmatched. The CDR3 nucleotides read TGCGCCAGCAGCTGGAAGGACAGGGGGCAGTCTTACGAGCAGTACTTC. This codes for CASSWKDRGQSYEQYF.

The table lists this clonotype with many counts. This CDR3 is CASSSGVGEKLFF. Written as DNA, the CDR3 is TGTGCCAGCAGTTCCGGGGTCGGAGAAAAACTGTTTTTT. The chain uses TRBV12-3 or TRBV12-4 and TRBJ1-4, with D hard to call. The V gene lost 4 bases and the J gene lost 8 bases, with 11 bases spanning the gap. This CDR3 is built from 13 residues.

The chain couples TRBV6-1 to TRBJ1-5, with D perhaps matching TRBD1 (5 bases). The CDR3 is 13 residues long. Germline assignment: CDR1 MNHNS and CDR2 SASEGT. The V gene lost 4 bases and the J gene lost 4 bases, with 8 bases spanning the gap. The CDR3 region has the DNA TGTGCCAGCAGTGCTAACAGGAATCAGCCCCAGCATTTT. This translates into CASSANRNQPQHF.

The chain combines TRBV7-2 with TRBJ2-5; 13 bases are a match to TRBD2. Germline V gene sequence: CDR1 SGHTA, CDR2 FQGNSA. This CDR3 contains 18 residues. The V gene end was trimmed by 1 base and the J gene end by 5 bases; junction bases not matched to a gene: 10. In DNA, the CDR3 is TGTGCCAGCAGCTTAGGGGTACTAGCGGGGGGGCTGCGGGAGACCCAGTACTTC. Amino acid sequence: CASSLGVLAGGLRETQYF.

The rearrangement links TRBV15 to TRBJ2-7; TRBD1 matches at 11 bases. Germline values: CDR1 LNHNV, CDR2 YYDKDF (reference sequence). The CDR3 runs to 16 residues. Losses at the gene ends were 5 bases for V and 6 bases for J; bases not matched to a gene: 12. CDR3: CATSPVDRGRSVEQYF. As DNA, the CDR3 is TGTGCCACCAGCCCCGTGGACAGGGGGCGGTCGGTCGAGCAGTACTTC.

This clonotype showed up many times. This chain links TRBV6-6 with TRBJ1-2; 8 positions agree with TRBD1. There are 16 residues in the CDR3. The J segment lost 0 bases and the V segment lost 6 bases, leaving 9 bases of the junction unmatched. Germline assignment: CDR1 MNHNY and CDR2 SVGAGI (reference sequence). CDR3 sequence reads: CASSSNGQGPNYGYTF. The CDR3 bases are TGTGCCAGCAGCTCAAATGGACAGGGTCCTAACTATGGCTACACCTTC.

V gene TRBV25-1 combines with J gene TRBJ2-2; D unresolved. Germline CDR1 reads MGHDK; CDR2 reads SYGVNS. The CDR3 sequence is 17 residues long. Trimming took 1 base from V and 0 from J, leaving 12 bases between them. The CDR3 sequence: CASSESFGVANTGELFF. The CDR3 region has the DNA TGTGCCAGCAGTGAATCGTTCGGCGTGGCGAACACCGGGGAGCTGTTTTTT.

Of note for this clonotype: Its ends do not fully match the called genes, so a read error is possible. The chain combines TRBV12-3 or TRBV12-4 with TRBJ2-1, with TRBD1 as a possible D gene (6 bases). The CDR3 sequence is 12 residues long. CDR3 residues: CASRSTGTTKIF. The CDR3 bases are TGTGCCAGCAGGTCCACCGGGACAACAAAGATCTTC.